Below, 19 T cell receptor beta chains from the same sample are listed, as sequenced in a study of cytomegalovirus exposure and HLA in healthy donors. Only in-frame clones appear in the TCRdb table, and some are missing; sequencing was by immunoSEQ multiplex PCR. The sample has 150,000 or so clones; approximately 80% are singletons. The sample was PBMCs. These receptors were taken from a man aged 30 to 45 in good health and CMV-seropositive.

V is TRBV7-6 and J is TRBJ2-3; 8 nucleotides align to TRBD2. CDR3 length equals 15 residues. V gave up 5 bases and J gave up 7 bases; unmatched junction bases: 11. The germline CDR1 and CDR2 sequences are SGHVS and FNYEAQ. The CDR3 spells CASSPRTSNGYTQYF. The CDR3 DNA reads TGTGCCAGCAGCCCCAGGACTAGCAACGGCTATACGCAGTATTTT. The full variable domain, with the rest looked up from reference TRBV7-6 and TRBJ2-3, is GAGVSQSPRYKVTKRGQDVALRCDPISGHVSLYWYRQALGQGPEFLTYFNYEAQQDKSGLPNDRFSAERPEGSISTLTIQRTEQRDSAMYRCASSPRTSNGYTQYFGPGTRLTVL.

The genes are TRBV10-3 and TRBJ2-2; D uncertain. From germline, CDR1 is ENHRY and CDR2 SYGVKD. Trimming removed 6 bases at V and 6 bases at J, with 11 bases between. The CDR3 loop spans 13 amino acids. The CDR3 is CAISKTSAGELFF. In DNA, the CDR3 is TGTGCCATCAGCAAGACCAGCGCCGGGGAGCTGTTTTTT.

Concerning this clone itself: In this CDR3 the conserved last residue, phenylalanine or tryptophan, is missing, so a read error is likely. The DNA is left out, because the CDR3 cannot be placed on it with certainty; the CDR3 is given as TCRdb lists it. The chain is built from TRBV27 and TRBJ2-7; the table's D call, TRBD1, was not checked against the DNA. The CDR3 totals 14 residues, both ends included. Per the germline V gene, CDR1 is MNHEY and CDR2 is SMNVEV (reference sequence). Here the CDR3 reads CASSPHQRGQVEVL.

The chain uses TRBV5-5 and TRBJ2-7; 7 bases match TRBD1. The CDR3 has 16 residues. V gave up 4 bases and J gave up 2 bases; unmatched junction bases: 12. From germline, CDR1 is SGHKS and CDR2 YYEKEE (reference sequence). CDR3 residues: CASSHTQGSFTYEQYF. In DNA form, the CDR3 reads TGTGCCAGCAGCCATACACAGGGGAGCTTCACCTACGAGCAGTACTTC.

This chain joins TRBV13 and TRBJ1-2, with 7 bases lining up with TRBD1. The V segment lost 1 base and the J segment 6 bases; nucleotides outside the gene matches: 11. This CDR3 spans 16 amino acids. Germline V gives CDR1 PRHDT, CDR2 FYEKMQ (reference sequence). The CDR3 DNA reads TGTGCCAGCAGCTTAGCCCTGGAGAGGGGGCACAATGGCTACACCTTC. This gives the protein CASSLALERGHNGYTF.

The chain carries TRBV7-8 and TRBJ1-4; 8 bases align to TRBD1. Germline V gene data show CDR1 as SGHVS and CDR2 as FQNEAQ. Losses at the gene ends were 2 bases for V and 5 bases for J; bases not matched to a gene: 4. CDR3 length equals 15 residues. The CDR3 reads CASSLQGATNEKLFF. CDR3 sequence (DNA): TGTGCCAGCAGCTTACAGGGGGCGACCAATGAAAAACTGTTTTTT.

This sequence joins TRBV4-3 and TRBJ2-7; a weak D match, TRBD2 (5 bases). The CDR3 extends over 15 amino acids. CDR1 is LGHNA and CDR2 is YSLEER in the germline V gene. V was cut by 4 bases and J by 0 bases, with 13 bases left in between. CDR3 amino acids: CASSLTASNSYEQYF. CDR3 DNA sequence: TGCGCCAGCAGCCTTACGGCTAGCAACTCCTACGAGCAGTACTTC.

The chain employs TRBV4-2 and TRBJ1-4; D might be TRBD1 (5 bases). V lost 8 bases, J lost 0 bases, and 10 bases lay in between. Germline assignment: CDR1 LGHNA and CDR2 YNFKEQ. This CDR3 comprises 14 residues. The CDR3 here is CASAKGATNEKLFF. CDR3 bases: TGTGCCAGCGCAAAAGGGGCAACTAATGAAAAACTGTTTTTT.

This chain joins TRBV6-5 and TRBJ2-3; a possible D gene is TRBD2 (6 bases). V shed 4 bases and J shed 2 bases, with 16 bases lying between them. The CDR3 sequence is 16 residues long. Germline V gene lookup returns CDR1 MNHEY and CDR2 SVGAGI. The CDR3 sequence is CASSWSGGGTTDTQYF. CDR3 bases: TGTGCCAGCAGTTGGTCCGGGGGTGGGACCACAGATACGCAGTATTTT.

This clone was detected once. The V and J genes are TRBV6-5 and TRBJ2-7; perhaps TRBD2 as D (5 bases). Per germline, CDR1 MNHEY and CDR2 SVGAGI. V dropped 7 bases and J dropped 6 bases, with 10 bases sitting between them. This CDR3 comprises 11 residues. CDR3 sequence: CASKERGEQYF. CDR3 sequence (DNA): TGTGCCAGCAAGGAACGGGGCGAGCAGTACTTC.

This rearrangement joins TRBV18 to TRBJ2-2; the match to TRBD1 covers 8 bases. Germline V gene lookup returns CDR1 KGHSH and CDR2 LQKENI. CDR3 size: 14 residues. Trimming cost V 3 bases and J 6 bases; bases outside gene matches: 3. CDR3 sequence: CASSPTTGAGELFF. Here the CDR3 DNA reads TGTGCCAGCTCACCTACGACAGGGGCCGGGGAGCTGTTTTTT.

CDR3 region: CAITDRVNQPQHF. In nucleotides, the CDR3 is TGTGCCATTACGGACAGGGTAAATCAGCCCCAGCATTTT. The gene calls are TRBV19 and TRBJ1-5; 8 bases align to TRBD1. CDR1 is LNHDA, CDR2 SQIVND, per germline (reference sequence). With V trimmed by 10 bases and J by 4 bases, 6 bases remained unmatched. The CDR3 is 13 residues long.

The chain couples TRBV18 to TRBJ1-1; the D gene is possibly TRBD1 (6 bases). V was clipped by 4 bases and J by 1 base, with 16 bases between them. Germline CDR1 KGHSH, CDR2 LQKENI. The CDR3 consists of 16 residues. As DNA, the CDR3 is TGTGCCAGCTCACAGGACAGCCTGAACCGGAACACTGAAGCTTTCTTT. Its protein is CASSQDSLNRNTEAFF.

The chain is built from TRBV28 and TRBJ1-5; the match to TRBD1 covers 7 bases. Germline V gene data show CDR1 as MDHEN and CDR2 as SYDVKM. This CDR3 region has 15 residues. J gave up 4 bases and V 6 bases, and 9 bases lay outside the gene matches. CDR3 DNA sequence: TGTGCCAGCAGCCCCTCGGGACAGTTGAATCAGCCCCAGCATTTT. Protein sequence: CASSPSGQLNQPQHF.

The V gene is TRBV14, the J gene TRBJ2-7, with a tentative D call TRBD2 (5 bases). From germline, CDR1 is SGHDN and CDR2 FVKESK. The CDR3 extends over 15 amino acids. V lost 0 bases, J lost 5 bases, and 14 bases lay in between. The CDR3 spells CASSQDYGRGNEQYF. CDR3 DNA sequence: TGTGCCAGCAGCCAAGATTACGGACGGGGTAACGAGCAGTACTTC.

This clone was observed a few times. The chain uses TRBV2 and TRBJ1-5; the D gene is possibly TRBD1 (6 bases). CDR1 is SNHLY and CDR2 is FYNNEI in the germline V gene. This CDR3 is 12 amino acids long. V was pared by 9 bases and J by 7 bases, with 13 bases between. The DNA for the CDR3 is TGTGCCAGTCAACAGGGAGACCAGCCCCAGCATTTT. It encodes CASQQGDQPQHF.

The chain links TRBV11-2 to TRBJ2-3; D not resolved. The CDR3 has 14 residues. Germline assignment: CDR1 SGHAT and CDR2 FQNNGV. V lost 5 bases to trimming and J lost 0 bases, with 9 bases between them. CDR3 in amino acids: CASSPTTSTDTQYF. The CDR3, as DNA: TGTGCCAGCAGCCCCACGACTAGCACAGATACGCAGTATTTT.

The rearrangement uses TRBV30 and TRBJ2-1; D gene uncertain. CDR3 length: 13 residues. V was trimmed by 4 bases and J by 6 bases, leaving 13 bases between them. The germline V gene encodes CDR1 GTSNPN and CDR2 SVGIG (reference sequence). This CDR3 reads CAWNFRVGNEQFF. CDR3 coding DNA: TGTGCCTGGAACTTTCGGGTAGGCAATGAGCAGTTCTTC. Drawing the rest from reference TRBV30 and TRBJ2-1, the complete variable domain is SQTIHQWPATLVQPVGSPLSLECTVEGTSNPNLYWYRQAAGRGLQLLFYSVGIGQISSEVPQNLSASRPQDRQFILSSKKLLLSDSGFYLCAWNFRVGNEQFFGPGTRLTVL.

The chain is built from TRBV19 and TRBJ1-3; D is unresolved. This CDR3 spans 17 amino acids. Germline CDR1 is LNHDA and CDR2 is SQIVND (reference sequence). V lost 4 bases, J lost 0 bases, and 16 bases lay in between. The CDR3 here is CASSSSGRPSSGNTIYF. CDR3 in DNA: TGTGCCAGTAGTAGTTCCGGCAGGCCCAGCTCTGGAAACACCATATATTTT. Supplemented by reference TRBV19 and TRBJ1-3, the full variable domain reads DGGITQSPKYLFRKEGQNVTLSCEQNLNHDAMYWYRQDPGQGLRLIYYSQIVNDFQKGDIAEGYSVSREKKESFPLTVTSAQKNPTAFYLCASSSSGRPSSGNTIYFGEGSWLTVV.